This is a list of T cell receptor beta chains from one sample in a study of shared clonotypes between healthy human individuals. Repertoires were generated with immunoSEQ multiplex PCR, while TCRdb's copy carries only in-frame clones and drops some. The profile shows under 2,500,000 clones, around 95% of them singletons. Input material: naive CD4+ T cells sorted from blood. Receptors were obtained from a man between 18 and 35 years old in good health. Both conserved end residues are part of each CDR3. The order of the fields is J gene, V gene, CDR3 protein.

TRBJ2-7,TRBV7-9,CASSSTGTGASGEQYF
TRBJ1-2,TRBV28,CASIGLNYGYTF
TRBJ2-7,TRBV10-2,CASSASGQSYEQYF
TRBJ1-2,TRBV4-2,CASSQGGEVYGYTF
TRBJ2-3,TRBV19,CASSSIGLINTDTQYF
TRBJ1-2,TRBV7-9,CASSLGSQSPYGYTF
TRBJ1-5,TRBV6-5,CASSYSRQGSQPQHF
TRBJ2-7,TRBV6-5,CASSLWTSGRRNEQYF
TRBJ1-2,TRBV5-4,CASSWDSLGYTF
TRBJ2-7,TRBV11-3,CASSPPSGRWYEQYF
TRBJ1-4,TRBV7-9,CASSYRLDMQNEKLFF
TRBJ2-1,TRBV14,CASSQEEGSVLLNEQFF
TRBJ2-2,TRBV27,CASMGEAGELFF
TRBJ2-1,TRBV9,CASSVEGGSYNEQFF
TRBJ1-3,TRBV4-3,CASSQDRSSGNTIYF
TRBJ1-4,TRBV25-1,CASSELWGAGANEKLFF
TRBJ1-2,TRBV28,CASSLHAGGQGYGYTF
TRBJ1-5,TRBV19,CASSRGNQPQHF
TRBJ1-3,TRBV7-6,CASSPKPAGPPGNTIYF
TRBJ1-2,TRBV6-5,CASSYAQGYGYTF
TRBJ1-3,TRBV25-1,CASSERDRSGNTIYF
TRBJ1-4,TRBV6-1,CASTAIQGMIEKLFF
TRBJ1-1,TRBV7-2,CASSLEDLGAFF
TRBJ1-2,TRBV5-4,CASSLRQGLGGYTF
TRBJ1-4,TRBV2,CASSPEGLLGEKLFF
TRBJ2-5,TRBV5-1,CASSLASKETQYF
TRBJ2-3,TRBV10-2,CASSFSGTETDTQYF